Below, 20 T cell receptor beta chains from the same sample are listed, as sequenced in a study of blood T cell repertoires in COVID-19. Using immunoSEQ multiplex PCR, the repertoire was profiled, and TCRdb retains in-frame clones only, with some absent. The sample consists of approximately 230,000 clones, roughly 85% of them appearing once. Sequencing input: peripheral blood. These receptors were collected from a man under 40 who had recovered from COVID-19.

This clone appeared a single time. The rearrangement links TRBV5-1 to TRBJ2-3; 7 positions agree with TRBD2. Germline V gene data show CDR1 as SGHRS and CDR2 as YFSETQ. The CDR3 is 14 residues long. Trimming cost V 7 bases and J 1 base; bases outside gene matches: 6. The CDR3 loop is CASWEGPGTDTQYF. The CDR3, as DNA: TGCGCCAGCTGGGAGGGACCAGGCACAGATACGCAGTATTTT. Supplemented by reference TRBV5-1 and TRBJ2-3, the full variable domain reads KAGVTQTPRYLIKTRGQQVTLSCSPISGHRSVSWYQQTPGQGLQFLFEYFSETQRNKGNFPGRFSGRQFSNSRSEMNVSTLELGDSALYLCASWEGPGTDTQYFGPGTRLTVL.

The V and J genes are TRBV29-1 and TRBJ2-5; no firm D call. Trimming removed 7 bases at V and 5 bases at J, with 14 bases between. The CDR3 consists of 12 residues. The germline V gene has CDR1 SQVTM and CDR2 ANQGSEA. CDR3 nucleotides: TGCAGCGCTAGAGTCCCCAGGGAGACCCAGTACTTC. Protein product: CSARVPRETQYF. Looking up the rest from reference TRBV29-1 and TRBJ2-5 gives the full variable domain: SAVISQKPSRDICQRGTSLTIQCQVDSQVTMMFWYRQQPGQSLTLIATANQGSEATYESGFVIDKFPISRPNLTFSTLTVSNMSPEDSSIYLCSARVPRETQYFGPGTRLLVL.

The chain uses TRBV5-1 and TRBJ2-1; 13 bases agree with TRBD2. The CDR3 spans 20 residues. The V gene's germline CDR1 is SGHRS and CDR2 YFSETQ. The V segment lost 2 bases and the J segment 0 bases; nucleotides outside the gene matches: 11. The CDR3 DNA is TGCGCCAGCAGCTTCGAACTAGCGGGGGGGCCCAGACTCTCCTACAATGAGCAGTTCTTC. Its translation is CASSFELAGGPRLSYNEQFF. The full variable domain, with the rest looked up from reference TRBV5-1 and TRBJ2-1, is KAGVTQTPRYLIKTRGQQVTLSCSPISGHRSVSWYQQTPGQGLQFLFEYFSETQRNKGNFPGRFSGRQFSNSRSEMNVSTLELGDSALYLCASSFELAGGPRLSYNEQFFGPGTRLTVL.

The chain's CDR3 is CASRKTGAYGYTF. Here the CDR3 DNA reads TGTGCCAGCAGAAAGACAGGGGCCTATGGCTACACCTTC. The V and J genes are TRBV6-5 and TRBJ1-2; the match to TRBD1 covers 8 bases. The CDR3 extends over 13 amino acids. Trimming at V came to 6 bases and at J to 4 bases, leaving 4 bases not matched to a gene. CDR1 MNHEY and CDR2 SVGAGI come from the germline V gene.

The chain joins TRBV2 to TRBJ1-5; 9 bases fit TRBD1. The germline V gene has CDR1 SNHLY and CDR2 FYNNEI. After removal of 7 bases from V and 10 bases from J, the junction contained 11 bases not matched to a gene. The CDR3 has 14 residues. CDR3 sequence: CASTGQGTGGPQHF. The DNA of the CDR3 is TGTGCCAGCACCGGACAGGGGACCGGGGGACCCCAGCATTTT.

The chain joins TRBV6-5 to TRBJ2-5, with D maybe TRBD2 (5 bases). Germline values: CDR1 MNHEY, CDR2 SVGAGI. Trimming left V 11 bases short and J 2 bases short, with 12 bases between. The CDR3 has 12 amino acids. The CDR3 DNA reads TGTGCCCTAAGGAGGCAGCAAGAGACCCAGTACTTC. Residues: CALRRQQETQYF.

The V gene is TRBV3-1 (or the pseudogene TRBV3-2), the J gene TRBJ1-1; the D is unclear. CDR1 and CDR2 from the germline V gene are LGHDT and YNNKEL (reference sequence). CDR3 length: 12 residues. V shed 5 bases and J shed 2 bases, with 6 bases lying between them. In nucleotides, the CDR3 is TGTGCCAGCAGCTCCTATAACACTGAAGCTTTCTTT. This codes for CASSSYNTEAFF.

V is TRBV27 and J is TRBJ1-5, with D possibly being TRBD1 (6 bases). The CDR3 consists of 15 residues. Trimming took off 6 bases at V and 0 bases at J, with 12 bases between the two ends. CDR1 is MNHEY, CDR2 SMNVEV, per germline (reference sequence). CDR3 protein: CASRYDRYSNQPQHF. The CDR3 DNA is TGTGCCAGCAGGTACGACAGGTATAGCAATCAGCCCCAGCATTTT.

The genes are TRBV19 and TRBJ1-5, with 8 bases that match TRBD1. V dropped 5 bases and J dropped 1; count of bases not matched to a gene: 13. CDR1 LNHDA and CDR2 SQIVND come from the germline V gene (reference sequence). The CDR3 is made up of 18 amino acids. CDR3 protein: CASSSPGTGWLSNQPQHF. DNA for the CDR3: TGTGCCAGTAGTTCACCCGGGACAGGCTGGTTAAGCAATCAGCCCCAGCATTTT.

J is TRBJ2-3 and V is TRBV6-4; D gene unclear. Trimming cost V 4 bases and J 10 bases, with 12 bases left between them. CDR3 size: 12 residues. Looked up from germline, CDR1 is MRHNA and CDR2 is SNTAGT. The CDR3 here is CASSGSGGAQYF. The DNA for the CDR3 is TGTGCCAGCAGTGGCTCAGGTGGAGCGCAGTATTTT.

The chain couples TRBV27 to TRBJ2-7, with D possibly matching TRBD1 (6 bases). Trimming removed 0 bases from V and 3 bases from J, with 9 bases in between. Germline V gene lookup returns CDR1 MNHEY and CDR2 SMNVEV (reference sequence). The CDR3 covers 14 residues. The CDR3 nucleotides are TGTGCCAGCAGTTTATCGGGGACAATCTACGAGCAGTACTTC. Its protein is CASSLSGTIYEQYF.

The rearrangement joins TRBV11-1 to TRBJ2-3, with no clear D. The V end lost 2 bases, the J end lost 6 bases, and 12 bases lay between the germline ends. The CDR3 has 14 residues. The V gene's germline CDR1 is SGHAT and CDR2 FQDESV (reference sequence). The CDR3 is CASSLRRSWDTQYF. The DNA for the CDR3 is TGTGCCAGCAGCTTAAGGCGGAGTTGGGATACGCAGTATTTT.

The CDR3 DNA sequence: TGTGCCGCCGCGGGGAACCGCTTAGAGACCCAGTACTTC. This gives the protein CAAAGNRLETQYF. The V gene is TRBV19, the J gene TRBJ2-5, with D perhaps TRBD2 (6 bases). Germline lookup yields CDR1 LNHDA and CDR2 SQIVND (reference sequence). V lost 11 bases, J lost 4 bases, and 17 bases lay in between. This CDR3 contains 13 residues.

The genes are TRBV19 and TRBJ1-4, with D unresolved. CDR3 length: 16 residues. Trimming took 0 bases from V and 0 from J, leaving 8 bases between them. Germline V gene sequence: CDR1 LNHDA, CDR2 SQIVND (reference sequence). The CDR3 DNA reads as TGTGCCAGTAGTATAGAGAAGAGTTCAACTAATGAAAAACTGTTTTTT. Translation gives CASSIEKSSTNEKLFF.

The chain links TRBV5-1 to TRBJ2-5, with a tentative D call TRBD2 (7 bases). The ends were cut back, 5 bases at V and 1 base at J, with 18 bases in the middle. Germline V gene sequence: CDR1 SGHRS, CDR2 YFSETQ. There are 16 residues in the CDR3. CDR3 residues: CASRTAAGAAQETQYF. The CDR3 coding sequence is TGCGCCAGCAGGACAGCGGCGGGGGCAGCCCAAGAGACCCAGTACTTC.

V and J are TRBV27 and TRBJ2-2; 7 positions agree with TRBD2. The CDR3 loop spans 15 amino acids. Germline CDR1 and CDR2: MNHEY and SMNVEV (reference sequence). V was clipped by 7 bases and J by 3 bases; unmatched bases: 8. The CDR3 DNA reads as TGTGCCAGCAACCTCGGGGGGATCCACACCGGGGAGCTGTTTTTT. Translating it yields CASNLGGIHTGELFF.

This chain connects TRBV19 to TRBJ1-1; 7 bases line up with TRBD1. Germline CDR1 is LNHDA and CDR2 is SQIVND (reference sequence). The CDR3 is 17 amino acids. Trimming at V came to 5 bases and at J to 1 base, leaving 13 bases not matched to a gene. CDR3: CASSPGQPSIKNTEAFF. The DNA for the CDR3 is TGTGCCAGTAGTCCGGGACAGCCTTCGATTAAGAACACTGAAGCTTTCTTT.

The chain links TRBV18 to TRBJ2-4; tentatively, D is TRBD2 (6 bases). Trimming cost V 4 bases and J 8 bases, with 15 bases left between them. Germline V lookup: CDR1 KGHSH, CDR2 LQKENI. The CDR3 is 14 residues long. CDR3 sequence reads: CASSLRRDSDIQYF. The DNA for the CDR3 is TGTGCCAGCTCACTCCGGAGGGATAGCGACATTCAGTACTTC.

The chain has TRBV18 and TRBJ1-2; 7 bases line up with TRBD1. V lost 3 bases and J lost 4; bases outside the gene matches: 5. Germline CDR1 and CDR2: KGHSH and LQKENI. CDR3 length: 14 amino acids. This chain's CDR3 is CASSPGTDLYGYTF. In DNA, the CDR3 is TGTGCCAGCTCACCTGGGACAGACCTCTATGGCTACACCTTC.

The chain has TRBV20-1 and TRBJ2-3; D is ambiguous. The CDR3 has 14 amino acids. Trimming cost V 3 bases and J 4 bases, with 14 bases left between them. Germline-derived CDR1 and CDR2 are DFQATT and SNEGSKA (reference sequence). CDR3 nucleotide sequence: TGCAGTGCTAGTCTCGGCAGTAGCCCAGATACGCAGTATTTT. This encodes CSASLGSSPDTQYF.